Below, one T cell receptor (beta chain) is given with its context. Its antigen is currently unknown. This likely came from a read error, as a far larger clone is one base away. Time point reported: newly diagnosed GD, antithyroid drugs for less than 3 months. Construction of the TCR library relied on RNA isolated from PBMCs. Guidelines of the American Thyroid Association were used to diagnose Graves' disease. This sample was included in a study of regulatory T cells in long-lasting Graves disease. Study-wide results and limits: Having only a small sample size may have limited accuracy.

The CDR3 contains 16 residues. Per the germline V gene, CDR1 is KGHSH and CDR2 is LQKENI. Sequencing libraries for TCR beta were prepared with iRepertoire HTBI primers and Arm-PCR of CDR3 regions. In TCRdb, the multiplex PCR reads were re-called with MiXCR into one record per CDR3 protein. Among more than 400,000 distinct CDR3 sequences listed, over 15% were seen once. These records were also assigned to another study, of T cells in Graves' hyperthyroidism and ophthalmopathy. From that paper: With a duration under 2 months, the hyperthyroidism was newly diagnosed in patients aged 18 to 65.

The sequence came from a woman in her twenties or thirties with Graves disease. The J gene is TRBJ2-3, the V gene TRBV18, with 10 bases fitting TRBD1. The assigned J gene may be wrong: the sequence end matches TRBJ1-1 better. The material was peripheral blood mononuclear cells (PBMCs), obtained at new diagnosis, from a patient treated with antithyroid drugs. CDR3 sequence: CASSPWDRGVNTEAFF. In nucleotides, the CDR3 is TGTGCCAGCTCACCCTGGGACAGGGGAGTAAACACTGAAGCTTTCTTT.